This T cell receptor (beta chain) originates from a study of early T cells in non-severe SARS-CoV-2 infection. TCRdb re-called the 5' RACE reads with MiXCR, one entry per CDR3 protein. Here the sample spans 20,000 to 30,000 distinct CDR3 sequences, around 4.2% being singletons. This clonotype appeared a few times. Unmatched junction bases numbered 9, after V lost 7 bases and J lost 7 bases. This CDR3 region has 14 residues. Germline assignment: CDR1 MDHEN and CDR2 SYDVKM. The chain links TRBV28 to TRBJ2-7; 11 positions agree with TRBD2. The sample taken for sequencing was whole blood. This clonotype was obtained from an adult who was a healthcare worker with PCR-confirmed SARS-CoV-2 infection or an uninfected control (not recorded which). The CDR3 sequence is CASTPGTSGVEQYF. CDR3 DNA sequence: TGTGCCAGCACCCCCGGGACTAGCGGCGTAGAGCAGTACTTC. Drawing the rest from reference TRBV28 and TRBJ2-7, the complete variable domain is DVKVTQSSRYLVKRTGEKVFLECVQDMDHENMFWYRQDPGLGLRLIYFSYDVKMKEKGDIPEGYSVSREKKERFSLILESASTNQTSMYLCASTPGTSGVEQYFGPGTRLTVT.